Below, 8 T cell receptor beta chains from the same sample are listed, as sequenced in a study of T-cell reconstitution after alpha-beta-depleted transplantation in children. Unique molecular identifiers featured in how the TCRbeta library was prepared. Each CDR3 protein gets one entry after TCRdb re-called the PCR reads with MiXCR. The sample yields about 310,000 distinct CDR3 sequences, approximately 23% seen once. The sample here was PBMCs, mostly from graft donor cells, taken 180 days after TCRalphabeta/CD19-depleted stem cell transplant. The receptors were gathered from a male patient younger than 18 who had a stem cell transplant for acute lymphoblastic leukemia, so the T cells may come from the graft donor.

The chain uses TRBV24-1 and TRBJ2-3; TRBD1 is a possible D gene (6 bases). Deletions cut 5 bases from V and 3 bases from J, with 26 bases between. The V gene's germline CDR1 is KGHDR and CDR2 SFDVKD. This CDR3 spans 19 amino acids. CDR3 loop: CATSAGVRGFRGGTDTQYF. Written as DNA, the CDR3 is TGTGCCACCAGTGCAGGGGTCAGGGGATTCCGAGGCGGAACAGATACGCAGTATTTT.

The CDR3 is CASSAFDRALIYSNQPQHF. The CDR3 region has the DNA TGCGCCAGCAGCGCTTTTGACAGGGCCCTTATTTATAGCAATCAGCCCCAGCATTTT. The gene calls are TRBV5-1 and TRBJ1-5; 7 nucleotides agree with TRBD1. CDR3 size: 19 residues. V shed 4 bases, J shed 0 bases, and the junction held 16 bases outside the gene matches. Germline CDR1 SGHRS, CDR2 YFSETQ.

V and J are TRBV5-6 and TRBJ1-2; the D is unclear. Trimming pared 2 bases from V and 6 bases from J, leaving 5 bases between. From germline, CDR1 is SGHDT and CDR2 YYEEEE. CDR3 size: 11 residues. This CDR3 reads CASSLSNGYTF. DNA for the CDR3: TGTGCCAGCAGCTTAAGCAATGGCTACACCTTC.

The chain links TRBV5-1 to TRBJ1-2; 7 bases match TRBD1. Germline V gives CDR1 SGHRS, CDR2 YFSETQ. After removal of 5 bases from V and 2 bases from J, the junction contained 3 bases not matched to a gene. The CDR3 consists of 13 residues. The CDR3 nucleotides read TGCGCCAGCAGGAGGGGGCGCAACTATGGCTACACCTTC. Encoded protein: CASRRGRNYGYTF.

This clonotype was detected only a few times. This chain connects TRBV5-1 to TRBJ2-3; D gene unclear. The V gene's germline CDR1 is SGHRS and CDR2 YFSETQ. Deletions cut 2 bases from V and 1 base from J, with 17 bases between. The CDR3 runs to 17 residues. CDR3 protein: CASSLVARSHGTDTQYF. The CDR3 nucleotides are TGCGCCAGCAGCTTAGTAGCACGATCGCATGGCACAGATACGCAGTATTTT.

The J gene is TRBJ2-1, the V gene TRBV6-5; no definite D call. V was shortened by 0 bases and J by 6 bases, with 12 bases between the two germline ends. Germline CDR1 reads MNHEY; CDR2 reads SVGAGI. CDR3 length: 15 amino acids. The CDR3 region is CASSYSDVVSNEQFF. Here the CDR3 DNA reads TGTGCCAGCAGTTACTCGGACGTAGTTTCCAATGAGCAGTTCTTC.

The chain is built from TRBV5-5 and TRBJ2-1; possibly TRBD2 for D (6 bases). The V and J ends lost 4 bases and 7 bases respectively, with 9 bases between them. The CDR3 contains 12 residues. CDR1 and CDR2 from the germline V gene are SGHKS and YYEKEE (reference sequence). DNA of the CDR3: TGTGCCAGCAGCCGCCGGGGGAATGAGCAGTTCTTC. Amino acid sequence: CASSRRGNEQFF. Looking up the rest from reference TRBV5-5 and TRBJ2-1 gives the full variable domain: DAGVTQSPTHLIKTRGQQVTLRCSPISGHKSVSWYQQVLGQGPQFIFQYYEKEERGRGNFPDRFSARQFPNYSSELNVNALLLGDSALYLCASSRRGNEQFFGPGTRLTVL.

The V gene is TRBV7-2, the J gene TRBJ2-3; unclear D gene. The CDR3 is made up of 13 amino acids. V was trimmed by 3 bases and J by 4 bases, leaving 8 bases between them. The germline gives CDR1 SGHTA, CDR2 FQGNSA. DNA for the CDR3: TGTGCCAGCAGCTTCTGGCGTTCAGATACGCAGTATTTT. This gives the protein CASSFWRSDTQYF.